The clone carrying this TCR beta chain was counted only a few times. The data were taken from a study of blood T cell repertoires in COVID-19. Study-wide context: Sites across the United States, Italy and Spain contributed samples from acute and convalescent COVID-19. In each case, the material was cDNA or gDNA derived from T cells, B-cell-depleted T cells, or PBMCs.

Trimming pared 5 bases from V and 0 bases from J, leaving 16 bases between. Germline CDR1 reads MNHNY; CDR2 reads SVGAGI (reference sequence). The length of the CDR3 is 17 residues. As originally analysed: Quantification of nucleated cells was approximated via reference gene primer amplification. Profiling relied on immunoSEQ multiplex PCR, and the TCRdb table lists in-frame clones only, not all of them. The D gene and trimming were derived from the DNA, and the V and J assignments and clone size from that table. The sample contains around 100,000 clones, 85% of which appear only once. The specimen sequenced was peripheral blood. The TCR sequence derives from a man aged 45-65 years with active or convalescent COVID-19. V is TRBV6-6 and J is TRBJ2-2, with TRBD1 as a possible D gene (6 bases). Written as DNA, the CDR3 is TGTGCCAGCAGTCAAATCTCCAGGGGCCCGAACACCGGGGAGCTGTTTTTT. Protein product: CASSQISRGPNTGELFF.